Listed here is a single TCR beta chain. What it recognizes is unknown. This specimen belongs to a study of T cell repertoires in cytomegalovirus infection. Study at large: From public TCR beta signatures came an indication of both CMV infection and matching HLA type.

Study-wide results and limits: There were HLA-C-restricted CMV-specific TCR beta clonotypes dominating the ex vivo response. Cumulative public TCR beta family frequency identified CMV carriers with the relevant HLA.

V lost 2 bases, J lost 8 bases, and 15 bases lay in between. The CDR3 covers 13 residues. Germline V gene lookup returns CDR1 GTSNPN and CDR2 SVGIG (reference sequence). MiXCR was run by TCRdb on the reads, yielding one entry per CDR3 protein. This sample has fewer than 400,000 distinct CDR3 sequences, with roughly 20% found just once. V usage is TRBV30 and J usage is TRBJ1-1; tentatively, D is TRBD1 (5 bases). The sample comprised PBMCs. This TCR was sampled from a human donor in good health (CMV status not recorded). Some clones in this sample may be carry-over from other donors' samples. The CDR3 loop reads CAWSISGTSEAFF. In nucleotides, the CDR3 is TGTGCCTGGAGTATCTCCGGGACCTCGGAAGCTTTCTTT. The full variable domain, its missing parts supplied by reference TRBV30 and TRBJ1-1, is SQTIHQWPATLVQPVGSPLSLECTVEGTSNPNLYWYRQAAGRGLQLLFYSVGIGQISSEVPQNLSASRPQDRQFILSSKKLLLSDSGFYLCAWSISGTSEAFFGQGTRLTVV.